This T cell receptor (beta chain) was retrieved from a study of identifying expanded T cells in peripheral blood. Clones were sequenced by immunoSEQ multiplex PCR, and TCRdb holds only the in-frame ones, with some missing. The table shows 65,000 to 95,000 clones, with roughly 90% occurring only once. The CDR3 covers 15 residues. V lost 5 bases, J lost 0 bases, and 11 bases lay in between. CDR1 and CDR2 from the germline V gene are SGHTA and FQGTGA. The rearrangement uses TRBV7-3 and TRBJ2-1, with D hard to call. Material: blood. The sequence was obtained from a person aged 18-70 years in good health. CDR3 protein: CASSPTPNSYNEQFF. The CDR3 DNA is TGTGCCAGCAGCCCCACACCTAACTCCTACAATGAGCAGTTCTTC. The full variable domain, completed using reference TRBV7-3 and TRBJ2-1, is GAGVSQTPSNKVTEKGKYVELRCDPISGHTALYWYRQSLGQGPEFLIYFQGTGAADDSGLPNDRFFAVRPEGSVSTLKIQRTERGDSAVYLCASSPTPNSYNEQFFGPGTRLTVL.